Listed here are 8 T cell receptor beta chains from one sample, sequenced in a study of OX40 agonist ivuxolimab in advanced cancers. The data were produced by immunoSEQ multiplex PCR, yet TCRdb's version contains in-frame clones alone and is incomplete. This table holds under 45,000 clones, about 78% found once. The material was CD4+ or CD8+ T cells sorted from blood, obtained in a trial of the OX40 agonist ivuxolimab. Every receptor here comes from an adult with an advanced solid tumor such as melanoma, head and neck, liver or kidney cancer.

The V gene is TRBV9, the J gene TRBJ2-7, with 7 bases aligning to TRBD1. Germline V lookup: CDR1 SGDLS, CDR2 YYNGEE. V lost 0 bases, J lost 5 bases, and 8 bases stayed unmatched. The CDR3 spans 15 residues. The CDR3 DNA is TGTGCCAGCAGCGTAGTTGCAGGGGGTAAGAACGAGCAGTACTTC. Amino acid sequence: CASSVVAGGKNEQYF.

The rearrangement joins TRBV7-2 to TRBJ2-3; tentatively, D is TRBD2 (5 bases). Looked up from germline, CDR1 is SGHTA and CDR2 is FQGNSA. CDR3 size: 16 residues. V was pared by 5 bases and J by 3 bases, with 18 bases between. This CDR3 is CASSPGGNRITDTQYF. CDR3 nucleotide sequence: TGTGCCAGCAGCCCCGGAGGAAATCGGATAACAGATACGCAGTATTTT.

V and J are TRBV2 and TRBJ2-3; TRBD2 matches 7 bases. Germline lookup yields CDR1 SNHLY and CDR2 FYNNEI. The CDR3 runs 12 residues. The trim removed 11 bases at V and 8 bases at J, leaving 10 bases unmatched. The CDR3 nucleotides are TGTGCCGGAGCGGGGTTGCGGGTTACGCAGTATTTT. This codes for CAGAGLRVTQYF.

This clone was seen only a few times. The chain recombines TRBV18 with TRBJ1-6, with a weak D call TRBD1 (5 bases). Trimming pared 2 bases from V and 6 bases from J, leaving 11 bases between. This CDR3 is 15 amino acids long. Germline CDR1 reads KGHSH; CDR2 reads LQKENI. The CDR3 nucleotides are TGTGCCAGCTCACCATCCCCCAGGGTTAATTCACCCCTCCACTTT. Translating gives CASSPSPRVNSPLHF.

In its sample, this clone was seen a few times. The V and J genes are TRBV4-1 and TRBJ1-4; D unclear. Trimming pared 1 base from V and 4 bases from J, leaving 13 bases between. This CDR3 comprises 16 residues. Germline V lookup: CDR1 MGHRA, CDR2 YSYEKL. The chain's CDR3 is CASSQVLAGINEKLFF. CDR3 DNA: TGCGCCAGCAGCCAAGTACTTGCGGGGATTAATGAAAAACTGTTTTTT.

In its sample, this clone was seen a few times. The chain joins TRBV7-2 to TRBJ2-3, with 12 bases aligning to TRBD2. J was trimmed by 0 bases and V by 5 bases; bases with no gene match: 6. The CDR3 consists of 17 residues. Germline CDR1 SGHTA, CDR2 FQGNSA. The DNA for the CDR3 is TGTGCCAGCAGCGTACTAGCGGGAGGAGTAAGCACAGATACGCAGTATTTT. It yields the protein CASSVLAGGVSTDTQYF.

Here the CDR3 DNA reads TGTGCCAGCAGTGCCGGCGCAGGGGGATCCTACGAGCAGTACTTC. This sequence encodes CASSAGAGGSYEQYF. The chain couples TRBV28 to TRBJ2-7; TRBD1 aligns across 7 bases. Germline V gene lookup returns CDR1 MDHEN and CDR2 SYDVKM. The CDR3 runs to 15 residues. Trimming removed 5 bases from V and 1 base from J; junction bases left unmatched: 8.

The CDR3 is CASSSTGQGGYGYTF. The CDR3 DNA follows: TGCGCCAGCAGTTCTACGGGACAGGGAGGCTATGGCTACACCTTC. This sequence joins TRBV5-1 and TRBJ1-2, with 9 positions matching TRBD1. CDR1 is SGHRS, CDR2 YFSETQ, per germline. Germline trimming cut 5 bases from V and 4 bases from J; bases unmatched to any gene: 9. This CDR3 region has 15 residues.